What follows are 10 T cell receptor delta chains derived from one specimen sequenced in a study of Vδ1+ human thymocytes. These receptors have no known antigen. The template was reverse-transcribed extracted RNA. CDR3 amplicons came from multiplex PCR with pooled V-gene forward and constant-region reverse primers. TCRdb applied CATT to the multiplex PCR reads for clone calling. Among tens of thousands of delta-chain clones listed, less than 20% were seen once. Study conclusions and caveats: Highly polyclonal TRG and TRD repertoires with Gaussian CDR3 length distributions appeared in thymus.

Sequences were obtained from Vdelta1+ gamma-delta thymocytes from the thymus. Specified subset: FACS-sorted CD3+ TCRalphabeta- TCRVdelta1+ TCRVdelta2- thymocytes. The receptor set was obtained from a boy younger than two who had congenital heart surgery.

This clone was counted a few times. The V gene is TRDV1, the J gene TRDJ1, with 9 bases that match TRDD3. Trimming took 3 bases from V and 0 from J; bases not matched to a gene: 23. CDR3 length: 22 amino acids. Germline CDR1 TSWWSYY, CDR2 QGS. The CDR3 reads CALGEIPSRFIGGYTYTDKLIF. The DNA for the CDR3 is TGTGCTCTTGGGGAGATACCTTCCCGGTTTATTGGGGGATATACGTACACCGATAAACTCATCTTT.

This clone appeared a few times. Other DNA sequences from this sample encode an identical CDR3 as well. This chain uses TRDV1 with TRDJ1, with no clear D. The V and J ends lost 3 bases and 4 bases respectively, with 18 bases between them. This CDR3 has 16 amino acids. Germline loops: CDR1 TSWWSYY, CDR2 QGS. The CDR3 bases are TGTGCTCTTGGGGACTTTCCCGGGCGTCACCTCGATAAACTCATCTTT. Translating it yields CALGDFPGRHLDKLIF.

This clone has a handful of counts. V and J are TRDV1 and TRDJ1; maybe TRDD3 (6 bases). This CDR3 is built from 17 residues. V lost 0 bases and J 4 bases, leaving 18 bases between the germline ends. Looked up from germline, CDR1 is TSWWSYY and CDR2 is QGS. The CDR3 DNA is TGTGCTCTTGGGGAACTTCCGGGGGGACAGAGCGACGATAAACTCATCTTT. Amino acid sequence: CALGELPGGQSDDKLIF.

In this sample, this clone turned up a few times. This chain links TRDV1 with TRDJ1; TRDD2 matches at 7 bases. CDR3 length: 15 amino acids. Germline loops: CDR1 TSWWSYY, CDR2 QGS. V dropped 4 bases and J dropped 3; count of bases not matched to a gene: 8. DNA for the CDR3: TGTGCTCTTGGGGGATCCTTCCTCCCACCCGATAAACTCATCTTT. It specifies CALGGSFLPPDKLIF.

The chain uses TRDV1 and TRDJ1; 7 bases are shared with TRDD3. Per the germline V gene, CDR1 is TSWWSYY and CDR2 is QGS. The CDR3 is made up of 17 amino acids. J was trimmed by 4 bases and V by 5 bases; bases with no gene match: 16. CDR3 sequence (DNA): TGTGCTCTTGGGATAGTTTACTGGGGTCGACGGGTCGATAAACTCATCTTT. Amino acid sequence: CALGIVYWGRRVDKLIF.

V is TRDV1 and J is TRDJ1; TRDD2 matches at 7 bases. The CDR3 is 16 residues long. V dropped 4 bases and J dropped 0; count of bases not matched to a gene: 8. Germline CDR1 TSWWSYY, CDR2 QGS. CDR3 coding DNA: TGTGCTCTTGGGGTAACCTTCCTCCGAGACACCGATAAACTCATCTTT. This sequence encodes CALGVTFLRDTDKLIF.

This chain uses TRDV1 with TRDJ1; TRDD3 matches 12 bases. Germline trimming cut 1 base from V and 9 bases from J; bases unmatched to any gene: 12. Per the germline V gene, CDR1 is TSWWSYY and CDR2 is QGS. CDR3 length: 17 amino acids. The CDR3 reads CALGEPPIGLGDTQLIF. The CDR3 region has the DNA TGTGCTCTTGGGGAACCCCCAATAGGACTGGGGGATACTCAACTCATCTTT.

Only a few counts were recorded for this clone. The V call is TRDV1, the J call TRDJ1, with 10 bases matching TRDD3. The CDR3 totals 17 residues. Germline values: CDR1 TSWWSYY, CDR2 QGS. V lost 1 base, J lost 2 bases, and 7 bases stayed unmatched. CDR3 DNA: TGTGCTCTTGGGGAACCTACTACTGGGGGATTTACCGATAAACTCATCTTT. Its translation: CALGEPTTGGFTDKLIF.

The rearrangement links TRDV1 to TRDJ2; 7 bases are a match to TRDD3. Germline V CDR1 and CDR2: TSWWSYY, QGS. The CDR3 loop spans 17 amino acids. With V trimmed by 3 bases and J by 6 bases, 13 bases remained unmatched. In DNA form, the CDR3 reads TGTGCTCTTGGGGAGAACCCCTGGATACGCGACCCAGCACAACTCTTCTTT. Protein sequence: CALGENPWIRDPAQLFF.

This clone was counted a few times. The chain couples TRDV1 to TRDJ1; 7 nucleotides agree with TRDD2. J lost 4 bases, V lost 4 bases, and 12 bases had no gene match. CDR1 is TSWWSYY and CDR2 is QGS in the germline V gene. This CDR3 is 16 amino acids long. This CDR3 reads CALGGFLEPYIDKLIF. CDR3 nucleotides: TGTGCTCTTGGGGGCTTCCTAGAACCGTACATCGATAAACTCATCTTT.